The clone carrying this T cell receptor beta chain was picked up many times. The source of the sample is a study of T cell repertoires in cytomegalovirus infection. Study context: Shared public TCR beta signatures pointed to both CMV infection and a matching HLA type.

TCRdb analysed the reads with MiXCR anew, one entry per CDR3 protein. The sample shows around 100,000 distinct CDR3 sequences, about 25% of them seen only once. The sequenced material came from CD8+ T cells from PBMCs. This clonotype was obtained from a human donor in good health (CMV status not recorded). Some clones in this sample may be carry-over from other donors' samples.

CDR3 sequence: CASSQDRAAGNIQYF. Written as DNA, the CDR3 is TGCGCCAGCAGCCAAGATAGGGCGGCGGGGAACATTCAGTACTTC. The J gene is TRBJ2-4, the V gene TRBV4-3; a weak D match, TRBD2 (6 bases). V lost 0 bases and J 7 bases, leaving 13 bases between the germline ends. Germline loops: CDR1 LGHNA, CDR2 YSLEER. CDR3 length: 15 residues.